A selection of T cell receptor beta chains follows, all from one sample in a study of spatial heterogeneity in lung cancer. One entry per CDR3 protein results from TCRdb running MiXCR on the 5' RACE reads. The sample yields approximately 92,000 distinct CDR3 sequences, 10% to 15% seen once. The sequenced sample was PBMCs, obtained at surgery. The receptor set was obtained from a male donor with early-stage non-small cell lung cancer. Both conserved end residues are part of each CDR3. D genes are given only for firm matches. A clone size is listed for some rows: how often the clone was seen (once, few, many), or a class if it is expanded.

CAISEPGGGQPQHF TGTGCCATCAGTGAACCAGGGGGCGGTCAGCCCCAGCATTTT few 14 TRBJ1-5 TRBV10-3 TRBD1
CSAKDIAKNIQYF TGCAGTGCTAAAGACATAGCCAAAAACATTCAGTACTTC . 13 TRBJ2-4 TRBV20-1 .
CASSPGTTASEQYF TGCGCCAGCAGCCCTGGGACGACGGCGTCCGAGCAGTACTTC few 14 TRBJ2-7 TRBV5-1 .
CASSQDLVSGNTIYF TGCGCCAGCAGCCAAGATCTCGTCTCTGGAAACACCATATATTTT few 15 TRBJ1-3 TRBV4-3 .
CASSYGLAGAQYF TGTGCCAGCAGTTACGGACTAGCGGGCGCGCAGTATTTT few 13 TRBJ2-3 TRBV6-5 TRBD2
CATSRTGGTYEQYF TGTGCCACCAGCAGGACAGGGGGGACCTACGAGCAGTACTTC . 14 TRBJ2-7 TRBV15 TRBD1
CASSKGTNTEAFF TGTGCCAGCAGTAAGGGCACGAACACTGAAGCTTTCTTT many 13 TRBJ1-1 TRBV7-9 .
CAISSGAKNIQYF TGTGCCATCAGTAGCGGGGCCAAAAACATTCAGTACTTC few 13 TRBJ2-4 TRBV10-3 .
CASRTGTGISGELFF TGTGCCAGCAGGACCGGGACAGGGATATCCGGGGAGCTGTTTTTT . 15 TRBJ2-2 TRBV7-9 TRBD1
CASSLTTGELFF TGTGCCAGCAGCTTAACCACCGGGGAGCTGTTTTTT many 12 TRBJ2-2 TRBV7-9 .
CASSSPYEQYF TGTGCCAGCAGTTCCCCCTACGAGCAGTACTTC few 11 TRBJ2-7 TRBV28 .
CASSFSGNTEAFF TGTGCCAGCAGCTTTTCAGGGAACACTGAAGCTTTCTTT many 13 TRBJ1-1 TRBV12-3/TRBV12-4 .
CASSSNPGLAGGPSNTKYF TGCGCCAGCAGCTCCAACCCGGGACTAGCGGGAGGGCCTTCGAATACGAAGTATTTT . 19 TRBJ2-3 TRBV5-1 TRBD2
CASSPAGGPHNEQFF TGTGCCAGCAGTCCAGCGGGAGGGCCCCACAATGAGCAGTTCTTC . 15 TRBJ2-1 TRBV28 TRBD2
CASSQGPTASTGELFF TGTGCCAGCAGCCAAGGGCCTACTGCGTCGACCGGGGAGCTGTTTTTT few 16 TRBJ2-2 TRBV3-1 .
CASRRQGIFEQYF TGTGCCAGCAGGCGGCAGGGTATCTTCGAGCAGTACTTC once 13 TRBJ2-7 TRBV6-5 .
CASSSGLVGDTQYF TGTGCCAGCAGCTCAGGACTAGTGGGAGATACGCAGTATTTT . 14 TRBJ2-3 TRBV7-8 TRBD2
CASASGTGHSNQPQHF TGTGCCAGCGCCTCTGGGACAGGACATAGCAATCAGCCCCAGCATTTT . 16 TRBJ1-5 TRBV28 TRBD1
CASSRQGNTEAFF TGTGCCAGCAGTAGGCAGGGCAACACTGAAGCTTTCTTT many 13 TRBJ1-1 TRBV6-2/TRBV6-3 .
CASSSGTSGFQETQYF TGTGCCAGCAGCTCTGGGACTAGCGGGTTCCAAGAGACCCAGTACTTC . 16 TRBJ2-5 TRBV7-6 TRBD2
CASSLKRGVFLFF TGTGCCAGCAGCTTAAAGAGGGGGGTTTTTCTGTTCTTC few 13 TRBJ2-1 TRBV11-1 .
CASSQDRELFF TGTGCCAGCAGCCAAGACCGGGAGCTGTTTTTT . 11 TRBJ2-2 TRBV7-6 .
CASSALAGDSTDTQYF TGCGCCAGCAGCGCACTAGCGGGGGATTCCACAGATACGCAGTATTTT few 16 TRBJ2-3 TRBV5-1 TRBD2
CASSPNRRASGNNEQFF TGTGCCAGCAGCCCGAATCGTAGGGCTAGCGGGAACAATGAGCAGTTCTTC few 17 TRBJ2-1 TRBV7-2 TRBD2
CASSPREGREQYF TGCGCCAGCAGTCCCCGGGAGGGCCGCGAGCAGTACTTC . 13 TRBJ2-7 TRBV4-3 TRBD2
CASSSVANTGELFF TGTGCCAGCAGCTCGGTAGCGAACACCGGGGAGCTGTTTTTT few 14 TRBJ2-2 TRBV11-2 .
CASGRLAGVGTQYF TGTGCCAGCGGAAGACTAGCGGGAGTAGGGACCCAGTACTTC few 14 TRBJ2-5 TRBV2 TRBD2
CASSIGGIGTDTQYF TGTGCCAGCAGTATAGGGGGGATCGGCACAGATACGCAGTATTTT few 15 TRBJ2-3 TRBV28 .